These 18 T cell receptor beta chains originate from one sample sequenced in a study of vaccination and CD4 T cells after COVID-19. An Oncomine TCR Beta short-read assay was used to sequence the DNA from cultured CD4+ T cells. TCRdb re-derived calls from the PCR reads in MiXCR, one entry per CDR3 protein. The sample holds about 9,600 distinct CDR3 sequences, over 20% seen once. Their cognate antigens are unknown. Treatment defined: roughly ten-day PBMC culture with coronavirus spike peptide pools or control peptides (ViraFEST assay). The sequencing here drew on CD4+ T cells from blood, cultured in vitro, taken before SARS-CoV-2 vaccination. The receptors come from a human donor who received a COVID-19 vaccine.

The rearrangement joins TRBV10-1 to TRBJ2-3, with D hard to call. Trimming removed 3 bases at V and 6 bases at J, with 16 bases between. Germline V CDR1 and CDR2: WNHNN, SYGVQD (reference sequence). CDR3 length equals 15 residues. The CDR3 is CASSDRQAFTDTQYF. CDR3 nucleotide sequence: TGCGCCAGCAGTGATCGCCAGGCTTTCACCGATACGCAGTATTTT.

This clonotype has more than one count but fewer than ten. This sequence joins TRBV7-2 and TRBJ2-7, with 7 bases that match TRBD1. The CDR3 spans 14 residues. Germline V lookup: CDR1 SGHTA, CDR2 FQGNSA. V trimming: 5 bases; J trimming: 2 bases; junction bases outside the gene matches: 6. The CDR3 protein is CASSPRTGPYEQYF. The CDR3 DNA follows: TGTGCCAGCAGCCCCCGGACAGGACCCTACGAGCAGTACTTC.

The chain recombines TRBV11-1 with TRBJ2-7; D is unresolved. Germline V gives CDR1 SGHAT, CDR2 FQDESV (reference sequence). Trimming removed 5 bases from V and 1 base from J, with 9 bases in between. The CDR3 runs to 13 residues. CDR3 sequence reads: CASSPRASYEQYF. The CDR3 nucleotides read TGTGCCAGCAGCCCCCGGGCGTCCTACGAGCAGTACTTC.

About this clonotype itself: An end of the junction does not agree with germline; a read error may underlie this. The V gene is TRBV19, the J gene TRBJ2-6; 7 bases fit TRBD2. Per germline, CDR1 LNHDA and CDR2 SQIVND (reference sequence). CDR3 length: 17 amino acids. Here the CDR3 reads CASSIAMTSSGANVPTF. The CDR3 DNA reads TGTGCCAGTAGTATAGCCATGACTAGCTCTGGGGCCAACGTCCCGACTTTC.

CDR3 nucleotide sequence: TGTGCCAGCAGTGAAGATAGGTCCCAAGAGACCCAGTACTTC. This sequence encodes CASSEDRSQETQYF. The chain is built from TRBV6-1 and TRBJ2-5; D is uncertain. The CDR3 is 14 amino acids. Germline assignment: CDR1 MNHNS and CDR2 SASEGT. Between the trimmed V and J ends, which lost 1 base and 1 base, there was a span of 7 bases.

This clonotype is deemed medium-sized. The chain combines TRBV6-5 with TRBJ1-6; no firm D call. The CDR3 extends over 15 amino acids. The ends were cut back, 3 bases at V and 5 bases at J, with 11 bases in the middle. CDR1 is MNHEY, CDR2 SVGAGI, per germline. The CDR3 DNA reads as TGTGCCAGCAGTTATCGGACGGCTGATAATTCACCCCTCCACTTT. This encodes CASSYRTADNSPLHF.

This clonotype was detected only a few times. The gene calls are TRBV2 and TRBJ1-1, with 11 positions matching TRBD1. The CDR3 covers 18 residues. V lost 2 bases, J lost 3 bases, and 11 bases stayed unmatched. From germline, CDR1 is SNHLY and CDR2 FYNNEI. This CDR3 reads CASSEPRTGGERDTEAFF. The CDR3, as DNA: TGTGCCAGCAGTGAACCCCGGACAGGGGGCGAAAGGGACACTGAAGCTTTCTTT.

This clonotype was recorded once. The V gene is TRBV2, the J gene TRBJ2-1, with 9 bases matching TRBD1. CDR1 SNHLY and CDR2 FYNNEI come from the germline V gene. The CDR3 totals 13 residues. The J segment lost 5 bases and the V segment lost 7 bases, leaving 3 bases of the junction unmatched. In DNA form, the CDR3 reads TGTGCCAGCAACAGGGGGCATGACAATGAGCAGTTCTTC. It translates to CASNRGHDNEQFF.

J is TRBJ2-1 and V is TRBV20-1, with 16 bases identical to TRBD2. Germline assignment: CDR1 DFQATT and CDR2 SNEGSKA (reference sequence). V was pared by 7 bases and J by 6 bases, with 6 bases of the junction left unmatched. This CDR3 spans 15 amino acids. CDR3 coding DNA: TGCAGTGTTGGGACTAGCGGGGGGGCCACCAATGAGCAGTTCTTC. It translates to CSVGTSGGATNEQFF.

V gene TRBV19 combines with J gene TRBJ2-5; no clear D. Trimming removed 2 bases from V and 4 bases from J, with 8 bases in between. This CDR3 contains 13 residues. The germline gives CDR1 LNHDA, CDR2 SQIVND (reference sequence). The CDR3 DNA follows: TGTGCCAGTAGTATAAGCCAGCGAGAGACCCAGTACTTC. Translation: CASSISQRETQYF. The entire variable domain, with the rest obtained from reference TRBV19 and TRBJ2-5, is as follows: DGGITQSPKYLFRKEGQNVTLSCEQNLNHDAMYWYRQDPGQGLRLIYYSQIVNDFQKGDIAEGYSVSREKKESFPLTVTSAQKNPTAFYLCASSISQRETQYFGPGTRLLVL.

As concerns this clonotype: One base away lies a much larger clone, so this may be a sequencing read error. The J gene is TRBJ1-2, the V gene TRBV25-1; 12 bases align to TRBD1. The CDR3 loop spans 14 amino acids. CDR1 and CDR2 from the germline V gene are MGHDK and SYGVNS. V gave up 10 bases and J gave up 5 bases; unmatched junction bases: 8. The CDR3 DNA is TGTGCCAACAATATGGGACAGGGGGCGTATGGCTACACCTTC. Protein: CANNMGQGAYGYTF.

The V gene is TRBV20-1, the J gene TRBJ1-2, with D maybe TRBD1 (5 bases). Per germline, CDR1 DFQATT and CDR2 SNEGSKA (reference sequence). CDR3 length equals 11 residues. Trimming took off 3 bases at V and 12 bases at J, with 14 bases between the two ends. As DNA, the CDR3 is TGCAGTGCTAGCAGAACAGGTGTAAACACCTTC. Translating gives CSASRTGVNTF.

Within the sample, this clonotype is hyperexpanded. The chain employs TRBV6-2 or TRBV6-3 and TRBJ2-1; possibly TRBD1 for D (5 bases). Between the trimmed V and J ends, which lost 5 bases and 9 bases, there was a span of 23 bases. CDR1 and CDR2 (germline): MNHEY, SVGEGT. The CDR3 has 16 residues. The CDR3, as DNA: TGTGCCAGCAGTCGCAATATTGGCCAGGGTGTCTCTGAGCAGTTCTTC. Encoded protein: CASSRNIGQGVSEQFF.

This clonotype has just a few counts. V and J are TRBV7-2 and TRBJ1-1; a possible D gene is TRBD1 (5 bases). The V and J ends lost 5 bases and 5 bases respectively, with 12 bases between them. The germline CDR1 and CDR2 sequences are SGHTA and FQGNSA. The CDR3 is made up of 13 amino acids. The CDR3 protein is CASSPPGMTEAFF. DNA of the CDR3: TGTGCCAGCAGCCCCCCAGGGATGACTGAAGCTTTCTTT.

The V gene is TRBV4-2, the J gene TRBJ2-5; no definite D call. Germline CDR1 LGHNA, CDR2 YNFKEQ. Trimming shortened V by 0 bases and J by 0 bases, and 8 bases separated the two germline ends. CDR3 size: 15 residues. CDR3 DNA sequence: TGTGCCAGCAGCCAAGATGGGCGGAACCAAGAGACCCAGTACTTC. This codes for CASSQDGRNQETQYF.

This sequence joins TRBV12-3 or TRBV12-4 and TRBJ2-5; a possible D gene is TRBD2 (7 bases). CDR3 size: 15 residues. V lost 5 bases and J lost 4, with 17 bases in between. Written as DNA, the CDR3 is TGTGCCAGCAGTCTTGTTGGGGGGGCCGGAGAGACCCAGTACTTC. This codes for CASSLVGGAGETQYF.

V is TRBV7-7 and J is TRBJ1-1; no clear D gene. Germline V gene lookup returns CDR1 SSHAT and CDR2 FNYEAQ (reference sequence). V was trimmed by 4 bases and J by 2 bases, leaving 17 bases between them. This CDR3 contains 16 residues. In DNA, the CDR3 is TGTGCCAGCAGCTCACTGTTACGGGCCATCAACACTGAAGCTTTCTTT. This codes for CASSSLLRAINTEAFF.

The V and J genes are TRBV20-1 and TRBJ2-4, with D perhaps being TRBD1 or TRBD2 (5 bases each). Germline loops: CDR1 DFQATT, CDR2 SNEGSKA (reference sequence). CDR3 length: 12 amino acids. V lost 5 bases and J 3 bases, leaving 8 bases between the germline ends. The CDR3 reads CSAERGKNIQYF. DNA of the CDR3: TGCAGTGCTGAGAGGGGCAAAAACATTCAGTACTTC.